Here is one T cell receptor (beta chain) with its context. The germline V gene encodes CDR1 MNHNS and CDR2 SASEGT. V shed 4 bases, J shed 6 bases, and the junction held 13 bases outside the gene matches. The CDR3 totals 18 residues. The treatment was: oral pan-JAK inhibitor, 5-10 mg twice daily. As part of sample collection, lesional scalp punch biopsies and peripheral blood were taken from alopecia areata patients. The data were taken from a study of CD8+ T cells in alopecia areata. Sequencing templates came from extracted RNA that was reverse transcribed into cDNA. Assay used: immunoSEQ multiplex PCR; TCRdb lists only in-frame clones, some missing. The sample shows about 190,000 clones, 50% to 60% of them seen only once.

The chain joins TRBV6-1 to TRBJ2-7, with 15 bases fitting TRBD2. The source of this sequence is a human donor with alopecia areata. The sequencing used CD4+ T cells sorted from blood, collected at week 4, from a patient treated with tofacitinib. CDR3 loop: CASSAPGTSGRRRIEQYF. In DNA, the CDR3 is TGTGCCAGCAGTGCCCCCGGGACTAGCGGGAGGCGTCGGATCGAGCAGTACTTC.